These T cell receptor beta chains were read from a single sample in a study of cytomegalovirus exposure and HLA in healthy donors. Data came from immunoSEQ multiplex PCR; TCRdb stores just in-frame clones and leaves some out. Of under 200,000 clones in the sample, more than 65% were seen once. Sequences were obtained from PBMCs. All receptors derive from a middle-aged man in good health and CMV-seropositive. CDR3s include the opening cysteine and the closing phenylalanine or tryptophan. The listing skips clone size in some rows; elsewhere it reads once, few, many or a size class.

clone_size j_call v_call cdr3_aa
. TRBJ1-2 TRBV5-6 CASSLDTGFGYGYTF
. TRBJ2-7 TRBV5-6 CASSRTGGPYEQYF
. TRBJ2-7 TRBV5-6 CASSPGLAGITYEQYF
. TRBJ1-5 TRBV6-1 CASSEVGGTGIGQPQHF
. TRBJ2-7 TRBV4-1 CASSILAAESYEQYF
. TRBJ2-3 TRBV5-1 CASSPWTSGGETQYF
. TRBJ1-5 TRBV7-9 CASSLTDTNQPQHF
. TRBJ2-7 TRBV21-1 CASSFPDRPYEQYF
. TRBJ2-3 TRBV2 CASRAGLAGTSTDTQYF
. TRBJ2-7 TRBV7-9 CASSLGVSGSEQYF
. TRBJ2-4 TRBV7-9 CASSSDPTGKNIQYF
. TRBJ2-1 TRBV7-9 CASRWEGNPWGEQFF
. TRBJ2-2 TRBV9 CASSKTRGGTGELFF
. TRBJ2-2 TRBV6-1 CASIWTSGNTGELFF
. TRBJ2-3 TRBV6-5 CASRGQGFPTDTQYF
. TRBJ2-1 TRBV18 CASSPMDREDEQFF
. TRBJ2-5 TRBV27 CASSLSTLGQETQYF
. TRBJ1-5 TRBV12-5 CASGLVPDRGKEPQHF
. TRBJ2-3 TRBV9 CASSDYQNTDTQYF
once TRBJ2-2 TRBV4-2 CASSQDGTGGSHTGELFF
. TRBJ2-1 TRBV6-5 CASTPRLASYNEQFF
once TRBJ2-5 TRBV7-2 CASSSRVAGEETQYF
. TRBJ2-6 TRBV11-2 CASSSLGGAGGANVLTF
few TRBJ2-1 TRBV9 CASSPGTGIYNEQFF
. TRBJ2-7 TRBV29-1 CSVKTTGGYEQYF
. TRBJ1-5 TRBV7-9 CASSRGDQPQHF
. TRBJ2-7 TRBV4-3 CASSQVYSGTYEQYF